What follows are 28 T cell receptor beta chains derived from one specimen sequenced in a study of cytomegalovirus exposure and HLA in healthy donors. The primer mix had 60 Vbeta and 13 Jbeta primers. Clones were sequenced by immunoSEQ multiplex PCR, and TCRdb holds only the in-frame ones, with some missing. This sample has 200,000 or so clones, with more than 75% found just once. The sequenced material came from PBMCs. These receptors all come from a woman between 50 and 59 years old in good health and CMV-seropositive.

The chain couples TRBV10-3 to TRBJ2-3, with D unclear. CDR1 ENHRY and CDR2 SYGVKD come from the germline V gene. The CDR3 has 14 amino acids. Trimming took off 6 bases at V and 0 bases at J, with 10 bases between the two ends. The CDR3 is CAISPTLSTDTQYF. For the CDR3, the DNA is TGTGCCATCAGCCCGACTCTAAGCACAGATACGCAGTATTTT.

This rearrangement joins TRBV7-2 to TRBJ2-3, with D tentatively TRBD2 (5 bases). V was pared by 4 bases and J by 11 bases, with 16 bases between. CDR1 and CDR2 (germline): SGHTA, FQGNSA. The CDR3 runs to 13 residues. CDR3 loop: CASSSRVGEGQYF. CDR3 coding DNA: TGTGCCAGCAGCTCAAGGGTCGGAGAGGGGCAGTATTTT.

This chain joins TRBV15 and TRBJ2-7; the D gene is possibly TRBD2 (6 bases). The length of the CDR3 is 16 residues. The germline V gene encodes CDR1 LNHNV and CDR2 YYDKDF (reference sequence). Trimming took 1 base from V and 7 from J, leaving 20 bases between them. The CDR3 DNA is TGTGCCACCAGCAGAGGGGACTCGCTGCGGGACGGGGAGCAGTACTTC. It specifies CATSRGDSLRDGEQYF. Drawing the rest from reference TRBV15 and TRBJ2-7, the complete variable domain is DAMVIQNPRYQVTQFGKPVTLSCSQTLNHNVMYWYQQKSSQAPKLLFHYYDKDFNNEADTPDNFQSRRPNTSFCFLDIRSPGLGDTAMYLCATSRGDSLRDGEQYFGPGTRLTVT.

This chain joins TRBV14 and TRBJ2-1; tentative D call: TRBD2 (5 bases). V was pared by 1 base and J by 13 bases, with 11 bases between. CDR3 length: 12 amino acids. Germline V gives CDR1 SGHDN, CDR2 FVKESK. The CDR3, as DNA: TGTGCCAGCAGCCAAGGTCTAGCCCATCAGTTCTTC. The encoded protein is CASSQGLAHQFF. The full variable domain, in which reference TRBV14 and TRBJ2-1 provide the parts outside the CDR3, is EAGVTQFPSHSVIEKGQTVTLRCDPISGHDNLYWYRRVMGKEIKFLLHFVKESKQDESGMPNNRFLAERTGGTYSTLKVQPAELEDSGVYFCASSQGLAHQFFGPGTRLTVL.

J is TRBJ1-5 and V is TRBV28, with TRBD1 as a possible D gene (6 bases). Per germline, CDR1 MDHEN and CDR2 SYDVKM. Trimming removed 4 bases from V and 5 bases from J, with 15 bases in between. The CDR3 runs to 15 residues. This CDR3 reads CASSSPGQRHQPQHF. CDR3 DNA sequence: TGTGCCAGCAGTTCCCCGGGACAAAGGCATCAGCCCCAGCATTTT.

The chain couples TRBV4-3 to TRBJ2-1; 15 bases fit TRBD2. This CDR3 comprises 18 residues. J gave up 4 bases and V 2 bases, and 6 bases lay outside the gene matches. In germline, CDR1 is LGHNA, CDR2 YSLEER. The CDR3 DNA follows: TGCGCCAGCAGCCAAACGAGGACTAGCGGGGGGGGGTACAATGAGCAGTTCTTC. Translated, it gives CASSQTRTSGGGYNEQFF.

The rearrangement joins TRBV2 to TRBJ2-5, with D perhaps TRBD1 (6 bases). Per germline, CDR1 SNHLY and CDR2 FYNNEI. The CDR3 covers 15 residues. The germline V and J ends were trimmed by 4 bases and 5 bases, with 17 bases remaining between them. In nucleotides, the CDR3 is TGTGCCAGCAGTGGTAACACAGGGTATGTGGAGACCCAGTACTTC. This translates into CASSGNTGYVETQYF.

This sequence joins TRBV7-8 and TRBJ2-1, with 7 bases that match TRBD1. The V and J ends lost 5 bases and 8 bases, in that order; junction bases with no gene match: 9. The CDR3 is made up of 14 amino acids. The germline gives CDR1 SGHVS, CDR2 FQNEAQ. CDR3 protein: CASSNKTGLDEQFF. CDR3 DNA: TGTGCCAGCAGCAACAAGACAGGGCTCGATGAGCAGTTCTTC.

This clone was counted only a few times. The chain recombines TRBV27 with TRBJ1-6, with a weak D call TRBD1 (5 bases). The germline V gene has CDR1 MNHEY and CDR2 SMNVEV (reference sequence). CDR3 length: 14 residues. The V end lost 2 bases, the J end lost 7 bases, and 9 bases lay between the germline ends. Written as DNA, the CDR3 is TGTGCCAGCAGTTTAACCGGACACAATTCACCCCTCCACTTT. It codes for CASSLTGHNSPLHF.

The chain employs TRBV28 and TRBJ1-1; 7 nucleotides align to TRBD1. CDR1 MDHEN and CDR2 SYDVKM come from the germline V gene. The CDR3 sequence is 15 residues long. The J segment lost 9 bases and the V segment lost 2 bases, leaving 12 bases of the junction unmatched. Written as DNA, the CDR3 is TGTGCCAGCAGTTTACCCAGACAGGGTGGATATAAAGCTTTCTTT. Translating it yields CASSLPRQGGYKAFF.

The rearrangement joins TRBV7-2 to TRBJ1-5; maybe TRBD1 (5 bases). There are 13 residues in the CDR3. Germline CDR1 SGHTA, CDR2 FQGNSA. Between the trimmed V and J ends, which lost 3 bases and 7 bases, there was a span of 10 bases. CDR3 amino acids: CASSFGGIQPQHF. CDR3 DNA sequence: TGTGCCAGCAGCTTCGGGGGAATACAGCCCCAGCATTTT.

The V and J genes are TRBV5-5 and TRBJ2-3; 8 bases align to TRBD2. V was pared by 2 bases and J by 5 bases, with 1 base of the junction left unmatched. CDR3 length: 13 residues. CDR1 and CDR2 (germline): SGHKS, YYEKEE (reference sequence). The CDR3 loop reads CASSFLAGDTQYF. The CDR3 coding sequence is TGTGCCAGCAGCTTCCTAGCGGGAGATACGCAGTATTTT.

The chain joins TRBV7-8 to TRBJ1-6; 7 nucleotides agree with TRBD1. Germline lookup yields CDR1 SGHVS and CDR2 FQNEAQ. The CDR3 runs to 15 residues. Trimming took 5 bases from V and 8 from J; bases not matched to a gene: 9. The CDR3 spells CASSRGQSGDSPLHF. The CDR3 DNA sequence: TGTGCCAGCAGCAGGGGACAGTCAGGGGATTCACCCCTCCACTTT.

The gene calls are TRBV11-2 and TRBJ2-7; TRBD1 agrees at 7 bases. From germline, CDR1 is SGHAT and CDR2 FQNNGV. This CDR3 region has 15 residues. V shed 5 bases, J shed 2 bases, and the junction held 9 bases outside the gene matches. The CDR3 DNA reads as TGTGCCAGCAGCCCCTGGGACAGCCGGACCTACGAGCAGTACTTC. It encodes CASSPWDSRTYEQYF.

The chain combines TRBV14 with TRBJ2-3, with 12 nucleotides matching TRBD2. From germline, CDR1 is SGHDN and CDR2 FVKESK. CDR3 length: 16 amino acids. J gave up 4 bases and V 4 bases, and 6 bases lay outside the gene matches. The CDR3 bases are TGTGCCAGCAGCCGGTCGACTAGCGGGAGAGCAGATACGCAGTATTTT. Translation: CASSRSTSGRADTQYF.

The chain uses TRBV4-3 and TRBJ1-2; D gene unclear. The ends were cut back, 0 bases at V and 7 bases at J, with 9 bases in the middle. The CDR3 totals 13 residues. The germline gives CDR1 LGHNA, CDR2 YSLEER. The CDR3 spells CASSQEGGSGYTF. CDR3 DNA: TGCGCCAGCAGCCAAGAGGGAGGGTCTGGCTACACCTTC.

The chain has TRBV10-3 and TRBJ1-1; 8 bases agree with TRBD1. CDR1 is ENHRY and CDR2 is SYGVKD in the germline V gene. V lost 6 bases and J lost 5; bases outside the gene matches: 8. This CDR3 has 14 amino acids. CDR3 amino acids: CAIRTTGEGTEAFF. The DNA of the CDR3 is TGTGCCATCAGAACGACAGGGGAAGGTACTGAAGCTTTCTTT.

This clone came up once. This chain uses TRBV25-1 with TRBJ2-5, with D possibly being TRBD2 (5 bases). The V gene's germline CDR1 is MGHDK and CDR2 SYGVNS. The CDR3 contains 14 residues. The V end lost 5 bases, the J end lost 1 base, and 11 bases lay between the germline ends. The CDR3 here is CASSRLATQETQYF. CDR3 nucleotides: TGTGCCAGCAGTAGGCTAGCTACCCAAGAGACCCAGTACTTC. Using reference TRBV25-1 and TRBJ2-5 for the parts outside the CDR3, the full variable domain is EADIYQTPRYLVIGTGKKITLECSQTMGHDKMYWYQQDPGMELHLIHYSYGVNSTEKGDLSSESTVSRIRTEHFPLTLESARPSHTSQYLCASSRLATQETQYFGPGTRLLVL.

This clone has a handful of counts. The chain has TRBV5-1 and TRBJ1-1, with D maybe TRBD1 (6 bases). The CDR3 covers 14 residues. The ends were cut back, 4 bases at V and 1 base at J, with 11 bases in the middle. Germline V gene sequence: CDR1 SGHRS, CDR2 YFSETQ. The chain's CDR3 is CASSRGQTNTEAFF. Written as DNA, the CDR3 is TGCGCCAGCAGCCGTGGACAGACGAACACTGAAGCTTTCTTT.

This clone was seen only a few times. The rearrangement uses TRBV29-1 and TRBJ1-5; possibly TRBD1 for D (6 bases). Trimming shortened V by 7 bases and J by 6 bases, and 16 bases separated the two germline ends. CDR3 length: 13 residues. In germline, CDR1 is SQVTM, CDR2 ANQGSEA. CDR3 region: CSAIQGNSQPQHF. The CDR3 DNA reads TGCAGCGCTATACAGGGAAACAGTCAGCCCCAGCATTTT. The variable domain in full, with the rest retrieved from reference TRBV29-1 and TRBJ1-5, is SAVISQKPSRDICQRGTSLTIQCQVDSQVTMMFWYRQQPGQSLTLIATANQGSEATYESGFVIDKFPISRPNLTFSTLTVSNMSPEDSSIYLCSAIQGNSQPQHFGDGTRLSIL.

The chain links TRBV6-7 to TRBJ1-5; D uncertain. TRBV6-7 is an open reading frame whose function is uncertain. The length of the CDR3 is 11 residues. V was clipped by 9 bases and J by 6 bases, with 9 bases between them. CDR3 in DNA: TGTGCCAGAGCAACGGGTCAGCCCCAGCATTTT. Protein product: CARATGQPQHF.

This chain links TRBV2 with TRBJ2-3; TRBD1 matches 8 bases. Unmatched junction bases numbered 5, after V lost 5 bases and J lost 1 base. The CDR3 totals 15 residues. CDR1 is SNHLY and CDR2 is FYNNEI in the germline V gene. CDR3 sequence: CASSFPGQGTDTQYF. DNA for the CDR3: TGTGCCAGCAGTTTCCCGGGACAGGGCACAGATACGCAGTATTTT.

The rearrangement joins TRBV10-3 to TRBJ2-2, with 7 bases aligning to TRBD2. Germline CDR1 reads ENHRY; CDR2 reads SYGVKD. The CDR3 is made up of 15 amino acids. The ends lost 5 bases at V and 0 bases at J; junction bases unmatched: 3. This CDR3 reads CAISPSGANTGELFF. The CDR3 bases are TGTGCCATCAGTCCAAGCGGGGCGAACACCGGGGAGCTGTTTTTT.

CDR3 sequence (DNA): TGCGCCAGCAGCTACCGACTAGCGGGGGCGACGTCCTACAATGAGCAGTTCTTC. Translated: CASSYRLAGATSYNEQFF. V gene TRBV4-1 combines with J gene TRBJ2-1; 12 bases agree with TRBD2. Looked up from germline, CDR1 is MGHRA and CDR2 is YSYEKL. J was trimmed by 1 base and V by 5 bases; bases with no gene match: 9. The CDR3 covers 18 residues.

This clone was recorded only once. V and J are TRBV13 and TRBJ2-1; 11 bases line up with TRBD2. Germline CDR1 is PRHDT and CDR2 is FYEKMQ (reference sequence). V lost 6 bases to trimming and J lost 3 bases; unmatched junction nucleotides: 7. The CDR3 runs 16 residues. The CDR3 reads CASRRGGTSGYNEQFF. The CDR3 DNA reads TGTGCCAGCAGGAGAGGGGGGACTAGCGGCTACAATGAGCAGTTCTTC.

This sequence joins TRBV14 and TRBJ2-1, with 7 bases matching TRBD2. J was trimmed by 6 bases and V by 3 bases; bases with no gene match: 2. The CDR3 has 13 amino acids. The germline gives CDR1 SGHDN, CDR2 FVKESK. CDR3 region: CASSHGLVNEQFF. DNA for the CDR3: TGTGCCAGCAGCCACGGACTAGTCAATGAGCAGTTCTTC.

CDR3 nucleotide sequence: TGTGCCAGTAGTATAGGCAACAGTGACCTGTATGGCTACACCTTC. It specifies CASSIGNSDLYGYTF. The chain carries TRBV19 and TRBJ1-2; no clear D gene. The CDR3 has 15 residues. V was cut by 1 base and J by 5 bases, with 14 bases left in between. Germline V gives CDR1 LNHDA, CDR2 SQIVND (reference sequence). The entire variable domain, with the rest obtained from reference TRBV19 and TRBJ1-2, is as follows: DGGITQSPKYLFRKEGQNVTLSCEQNLNHDAMYWYRQDPGQGLRLIYYSQIVNDFQKGDIAEGYSVSREKKESFPLTVTSAQKNPTAFYLCASSIGNSDLYGYTFGSGTRLTVV.

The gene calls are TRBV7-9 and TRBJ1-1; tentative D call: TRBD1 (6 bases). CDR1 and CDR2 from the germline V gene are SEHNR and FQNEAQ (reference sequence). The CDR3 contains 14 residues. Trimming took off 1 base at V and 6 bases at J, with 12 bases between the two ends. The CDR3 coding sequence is TGTGCCAGCAGCTTAGAGGGGAAGGGGGCTGAAGCTTTCTTT. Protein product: CASSLEGKGAEAFF.